The source of this T cell receptor (beta chain) is a study of T cells in Graves' hyperthyroidism and ophthalmopathy (dated by TCRdb to between 2018 and 2021). About the investigation overall: Peripheral blood was sampled at the time of initial diagnosis, prior to any treatment. The 100 discovery patients were randomly split 7:3 into training and test sets. TCR Vbeta CDR3 sequencing of 135 peripheral blood samples (around 45 ophthalmopathy, over 70 hyperthyroidism and roughly 17 progressor patients) is reported in the paper. Once sampling was done, hyperthyroidism patients were given methimazole at a starting dose of 30 mg daily, whereas ophthalmopathy patients were given high-dose intravenous methylprednisolone. An independent validation cohort of around 19 hyperthyroidism patients and about 16 patients who later progressed to ophthalmopathy tested prospective prediction of ophthalmopathy. TCR V-J signatures able to tell the groups apart were searched for in a discovery cohort of approximately 95 patients, of whom 40 to 45 had Graves' ophthalmopathy and under 65 had stable Graves' hyperthyroidism. In several Graves' hyperthyroidism patients, the study also compared T-cell repertoires from thyroid tissue with T-cell repertoires from blood. Findings and caveats that apply to the study as a whole: Most expanded thyroid clonotypes (frequency above 0.001) were also detected in blood, suggesting blood repertoires may reflect thyroid immune responses. In validation, the model predicted progression to ophthalmopathy with over 65% sensitivity and approximately 78% specificity, a median of approximately 6.5 months before onset. Ophthalmopathy was separated from stable hyperthyroidism by a 13 V-J signature model, with approximately 89% sensitivity and about 84% specificity obtained in cross-validation and 80%/75% obtained in testing. Sample size was not statistically predetermined, and blinding of investigators to group allocation was not performed.

In the case of this clonotype: No antigen is known for it. It has no much larger one-base neighbor in the sample; base qualities were not kept.

Stable Graves' hyperthyroidism was defined as no progression to ophthalmopathy during 18 months of follow-up. Hyperthyroidism patients were newly diagnosed, with disease duration under 2 months, and aged 18 to 65 years. Exclusion was applied to patients with uncontrolled infections, other autoimmune diseases, pregnancy or lactation. Clinical symptoms, serum thyroxine and TRAb, thyroid ultrasound, and orbital computed tomography formed the basis for the diagnoses. PBMCs were separated from roughly 9.3 ml of fresh peripheral blood using Ficoll-Paque density gradient centrifugation. Total RNA was extracted using Trizol reagent, and RNA quality was assessed on an Agilent 2100 Bioanalyzer. Amplification of TCR beta CDR3 regions was carried out from RNA transcripts. The TCR CDR3 was subjected to a first round of RT-PCR using the HTBI primer set and the Qiagen OneStep RT-PCR kit. A second multiplex PCR round built the libraries, followed by size selection and purification. Libraries were sequenced paired-end with 100 bp reads on an Illumina HiSeq2000. The study's processing was this. SOAPnuke was used to process the raw data, removing reads that contained adapters or uncalled bases, had a mean Phred below 15, or lacked an exact match to the constant primer or identifier. COPE v1.2.5 was used to merge high-quality paired reads, and clonotypes were defined as unique nucleotide sequences. MiTCR v1.1 was used to align the clonotypes against IMGT TRBV, TRBD and TRBJ reference segments. The analysis was restricted to V-J combinations with a frequency above 0.0001, which together covered 99% to 99.2% of the repertoires. The TCS score was defined as F50 (clonal expansion) divided by E x V (chaos), with BLOSUM62-based TCRdist calculated between CDR3 peptides within each V-J. Welch's t-statistics and random forest reduced approximately 520 V-J features to 13, which were used in a naive Bayes classifier (R e1071). TCRdb cleaned the public reads at Q25 with fastp, built clones with MiXCR and kept in-frame beta chains. Rows matching on CDR3 protein sequence are summarized as one entry with the most common DNA and genes. The V and J calls follow TCRdb's processing rather than the paper's. The sample table contains 400,000 to 500,000 distinct CDR3 sequences; only one count was recorded for roughly 14% of them. The leading ten clones occupy over 15% of the sample.

CDR3 length: 20 amino acids, cysteine to phenylalanine. Only the CDR3 portion is preserved as DNA: 60 bases, with reading frame beginning at the first base. V loses 8 bases, J loses 0 bases, and the germline ends lie 33 bases apart. The germline V gene (reference sequence) sets CDR1 to DFQATT and CDR2 to SNEGSKA. Input material: blood. This sequence was found in a woman aged 18-35 years with Graves' hyperthyroidism. Here the chain combines TRBV20-1 and TRBJ2-3, and perhaps TRBD2 as D gene, on 9 matching bases. The base sequence is TGCAGTAGTCGCCCCAGGGGGCAAGCTAGCGGGACCACTAGCACAGATACGCAGTATTTT. Protein translation: CSSRPRGQASGTTSTDTQYF.